The entry that follows covers one T cell receptor beta chain sequence. Sample time point: persistent/refractory GD, antithyroid drugs over 5 years with positive TRAb. From RNA extracted from PBMCs, the TCR library was made. Patient provenance is recorded as an endocrinology department in Xi'an, China. Peripheral blood, about 10 milliliters of it, was drawn into EDTA tubes. Germline CDR1 SEHNR, CDR2 FQNEAQ (reference sequence). V lost 7 bases and J lost 1, with 19 bases in between. The CDR3 extends over 16 amino acids. Libraries of TCR beta came from iRepertoire HTBI primers plus Arm-PCR of CDR3 regions. TCRdb called the multiplex PCR reads again in MiXCR, with one record for every CDR3 protein. Of approximately 360,000 distinct CDR3 sequences detected, less than 30% appear once; the ten largest clones hold roughly a quarter. The entry originates in a study of regulatory T cells in long-lasting Graves disease. On the study more broadly: Positive TSH receptor antibodies alongside over 5 years of antithyroid drugs were what marked Graves' disease as persistent.

The genes are TRBV7-9 and TRBJ2-5; the D gene is possibly TRBD2 (5 bases). Sequenced material: peripheral blood mononuclear cells (PBMCs), taken when the disease was refractory, from a patient treated with antithyroid drugs. The receptor comes from a woman aged 40 to 49 with Graves disease. In DNA form, the CDR3 reads TGTGCCAGCACCCTGAGGGTTTCATCCGTCCAAGAGACCCAGTACTTC. Its translation: CASTLRVSSVQETQYF.